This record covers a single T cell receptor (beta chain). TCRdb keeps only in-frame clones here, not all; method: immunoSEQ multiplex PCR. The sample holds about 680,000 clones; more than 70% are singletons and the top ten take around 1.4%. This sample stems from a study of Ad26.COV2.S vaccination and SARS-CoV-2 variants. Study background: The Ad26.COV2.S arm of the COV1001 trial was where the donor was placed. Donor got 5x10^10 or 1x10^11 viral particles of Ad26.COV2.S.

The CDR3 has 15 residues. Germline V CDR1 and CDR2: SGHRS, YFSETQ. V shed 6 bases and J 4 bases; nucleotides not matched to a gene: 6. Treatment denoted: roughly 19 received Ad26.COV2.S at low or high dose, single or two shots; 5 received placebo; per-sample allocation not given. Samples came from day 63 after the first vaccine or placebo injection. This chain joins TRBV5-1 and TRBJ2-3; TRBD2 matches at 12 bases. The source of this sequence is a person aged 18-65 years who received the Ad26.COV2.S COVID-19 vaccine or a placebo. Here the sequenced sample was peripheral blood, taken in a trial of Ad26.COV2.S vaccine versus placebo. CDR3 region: CASKTSGRVSDTQYF. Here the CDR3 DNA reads TGCGCCAGCAAGACTAGCGGGAGAGTCTCAGATACGCAGTATTTT.